The 4 T cell receptor beta chains presented below share a single source sample, sequenced in a study of CD8+ T cells in alopecia areata. Treatment in this sample: oral pan-JAK inhibitor, 5-10 mg twice daily. TCR sequencing used cDNA made by reverse transcription of extracted RNA. Produced via immunoSEQ multiplex PCR; TCRdb's table is partial and in-frame only. The sample contains 75,000 to 85,000 clones, roughly 66% of which appear only once. This specimen consisted of CD8+ T cells sorted from blood, obtained at week 24, from a patient treated with tofacitinib. Source of these receptors: a human donor with alopecia areata.

The CDR3 sequence: CASSLVPAYEQYF. CDR3 DNA sequence: TGTGCCAGCAGCTTAGTCCCAGCCTACGAGCAGTACTTC. The chain couples TRBV7-2 to TRBJ2-7, with D uncertain. This CDR3 is built from 13 residues. Germline V lookup: CDR1 SGHTA, CDR2 FQGNSA. Trimming left V 1 base short and J 2 bases short, with 6 bases between.

This clone was recorded once. This rearrangement joins TRBV13 to TRBJ2-1; D is possibly TRBD2 (6 bases). The CDR3 length is 14 residues. V was clipped by 4 bases and J by 10 bases, with 17 bases between them. Germline values: CDR1 PRHDT, CDR2 FYEKMQ (reference sequence). The DNA of the CDR3 is TGTGCCAGCAGCTCCCCGGCCCCCGGAGGGGAGCAGTTCTTC. Its translation: CASSSPAPGGEQFF. Filled out from reference TRBV13 and TRBJ2-1, the complete variable domain reads AAGVIQSPRHLIKEKRETATLKCYPIPRHDTVYWYQQGPGQDPQFLISFYEKMQSDKGSIPDRFSAQQFSDYHSELNMSSLELGDSALYFCASSSPAPGGEQFFGPGTRLTVL.

This clone has a handful of counts. The chain is built from TRBV11-2 and TRBJ2-7; D is possibly TRBD1 (9 bases). The V gene's germline CDR1 is SGHAT and CDR2 FQNNGV. The CDR3 is 14 amino acids. V lost 5 bases, J lost 6 bases, and 17 bases lay in between. CDR3 sequence: CASSREGTGLEQYF. The CDR3 bases are TGTGCCAGCAGCCGGGAGGGGACAGGGCTCGAGCAGTACTTC.

J is TRBJ2-1 and V is TRBV29-1; 16 bases are a match to TRBD2. CDR3 length equals 20 residues. The germline gives CDR1 SQVTM, CDR2 ANQGSEA. J was trimmed by 1 base and V by 6 bases; bases with no gene match: 15. The CDR3 coding sequence is TGCAGCGTGGAGACGGGACTAGCGGGAGGGCGATACCATTCCTACAATGAGCAGTTCTTC. Protein product: CSVETGLAGGRYHSYNEQFF.